This TCR beta chain is drawn from a study of Ad26.COV2.S vaccination and SARS-CoV-2 variants. Across the whole study: Intramuscularly, Ad26.COV2.S was given either once or twice, 56 days apart.

Study-level findings and limits: In TCR breadth and depth analyses, total T cell responses may have been underestimated. People given the vaccine had a wider spike-specific TCR breadth than placebo recipients did. Breadth, reportedly substantial, characterized the spike-specific CD8+ and CD4+ T cell responses after vaccination.

Stated treatment: 15 to 20 received Ad26.COV2.S at low or high dose, single or two shots; 5 received placebo; per-sample allocation not given. At day 63 after the first vaccine or placebo injection, samples were drawn. Concerning this clone: Its target is not known.

The method was immunoSEQ multiplex PCR; TCRdb's version includes in-frame clones alone and lacks a portion of them. The repertoire holds roughly 400,000 clones, with about 88% as singletons. This CDR3 spans 14 amino acids. Deletions cut 6 bases from V and 9 bases from J, with 21 bases between. The TCR was taken from a person aged 18-65 years who received the Ad26.COV2.S COVID-19 vaccine or a placebo. Sequenced here: peripheral blood, sampled in a trial of Ad26.COV2.S vaccine versus placebo. The V gene is TRBV23-1, the J gene TRBJ2-7; D gene unclear. TRBV23-1 counts as an open reading frame of uncertain function. The CDR3 reads CASSPFVYPPGQYF. CDR3 bases: TGCGCCAGCAGCCCATTCGTCTACCCACCGGGGCAGTACTTC.